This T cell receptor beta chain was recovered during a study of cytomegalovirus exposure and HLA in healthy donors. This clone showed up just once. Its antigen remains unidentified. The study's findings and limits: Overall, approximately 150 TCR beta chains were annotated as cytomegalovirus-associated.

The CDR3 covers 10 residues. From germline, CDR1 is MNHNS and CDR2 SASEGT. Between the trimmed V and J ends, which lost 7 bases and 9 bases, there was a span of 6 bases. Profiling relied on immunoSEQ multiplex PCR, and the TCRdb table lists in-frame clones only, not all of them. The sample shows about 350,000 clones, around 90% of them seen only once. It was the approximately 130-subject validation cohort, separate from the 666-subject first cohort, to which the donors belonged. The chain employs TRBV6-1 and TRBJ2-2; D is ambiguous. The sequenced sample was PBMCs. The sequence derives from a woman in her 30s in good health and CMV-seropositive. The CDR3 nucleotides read TGTGCCAGCAACGGATGGGAGCTGTTTTTT. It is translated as CASNGWELFF.